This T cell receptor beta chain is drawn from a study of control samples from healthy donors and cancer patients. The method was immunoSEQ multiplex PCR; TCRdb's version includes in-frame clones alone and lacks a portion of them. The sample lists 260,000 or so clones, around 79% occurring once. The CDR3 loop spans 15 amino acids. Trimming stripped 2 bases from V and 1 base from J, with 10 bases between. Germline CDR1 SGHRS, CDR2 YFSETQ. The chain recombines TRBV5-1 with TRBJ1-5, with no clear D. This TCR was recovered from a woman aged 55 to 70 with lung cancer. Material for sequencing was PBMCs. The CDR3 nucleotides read TGCGCCAGCAGCTTTGGACCCCTGAGCAATCAGCCCCAGCATTTT. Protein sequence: CASSFGPLSNQPQHF.